A single T cell receptor (beta chain) is shown here with its context. Here immunoSEQ multiplex PCR was the method, and the copy in TCRdb shows in-frame clones only, minus some. The data show approximately 760,000 clones, approximately 85% seen once. This sample was taken from a study of shared T cell receptors in the human thymus. The CDR3 has 13 residues. From germline, CDR1 is MDHEN and CDR2 SYDVKM. Trimming left V 2 bases short and J 5 bases short, with 9 bases between. A further study also used this sample, focusing on human thymus T cells. That source reports: Samples came from healthy Finnish infants during open corrective cardiac surgery. Seemingly biased V and J gene usage marked thymic and blood repertoires. Highly overlapping thymic repertoires in unrelated individuals were reported by related research.

The genes are TRBV28 and TRBJ2-5, with D perhaps matching TRBD1 (5 bases). Source material: thymocytes. The clonotype comes from a girl in the first two years of life with a congenital heart defect. The CDR3 spells CASSLRGRETQYF. The CDR3 region has the DNA TGTGCCAGCAGTTTAAGGGGAAGGGAGACCCAGTACTTC.